Listed here are 21 T cell receptor beta chains from one sample, sequenced in a study of regulatory T cells in long-lasting Graves disease. Indicated time point: newly diagnosed GD, antithyroid drugs for less than 3 months. PBMC-derived RNA was used for the TCR library. Construction of TCR beta libraries relied on iRepertoire HTBI primers and on Arm-PCR targeting CDR3 regions. MiXCR was run by TCRdb on the multiplex PCR reads, yielding one entry per CDR3 protein. In the table there are 420,000 or so distinct CDR3 sequences, about a sixth of which are singletons. This same sample was also part of a study on T cells in Graves' hyperthyroidism and ophthalmopathy.

The sample in question was peripheral blood mononuclear cells (PBMCs), obtained at new diagnosis, from a patient treated with antithyroid drugs. The receptors derive from a woman aged 18 to 35 with Graves disease.

The chain employs TRBV9 and TRBJ2-3, with TRBD2 identical over 10 bases. J was trimmed by 5 bases and V by 3 bases; bases with no gene match: 3. Germline-derived CDR1 and CDR2 are SGDLS and YYNGEE. The CDR3 is 14 amino acids. The CDR3 reads CASSGSSGRDTQYF. In DNA, the CDR3 is TGTGCCAGCAGCGGGTCTAGCGGGAGAGATACGCAGTATTTT.

This clonotype was observed at least ten times. CDR3 in amino acids: CARHRASKKETQYF. The CDR3, as DNA: TGCGCCCGGCACAGGGCCAGCAAAAAAGAGACCCAGTACTTC. This chain links TRBV10-1 with TRBJ2-5, with D possibly being TRBD1 (6 bases). V was cut by 11 bases and J by 3 bases, with 19 bases left in between. The CDR3 is 14 amino acids. Per the germline V gene, CDR1 is WNHNN and CDR2 is SYGVQD (reference sequence).

The rearrangement links TRBV7-9 to TRBJ2-1; 12 bases line up with TRBD2. V lost 5 bases and J lost 0; bases outside the gene matches: 11. Germline CDR1 reads SEHNR; CDR2 reads FQNEAQ (reference sequence). CDR3 length: 19 amino acids. The CDR3 nucleotides read TGTGCCAGCAGCCTGGGACTAGCGGGCCCTGGAAGCTCCTACAATGAGCAGTTCTTC. As protein: CASSLGLAGPGSSYNEQFF. The full variable domain, completed using reference TRBV7-9 and TRBJ2-1, is DTGVSQNPRHKITKRGQNVTFRCDPISEHNRLYWYRQTLGQGPEFLTYFQNEAQLEKSRLLSDRFSAERPKGSFSTLEIQRTEQGDSAMYLCASSLGLAGPGSSYNEQFFGPGTRLTVL.

This clonotype was seen many times. The chain carries TRBV2 and TRBJ1-1; perhaps TRBD1 as D (5 bases). Trimming removed 7 bases at V and 4 bases at J, with 19 bases between. Germline-derived CDR1 and CDR2 are SNHLY and FYNNEI. The CDR3 has 15 amino acids. The CDR3 DNA is TGTGCCAGCACCCGGGACGGAACTTTTGGCACTGAAGCTTTCTTT. It yields the protein CASTRDGTFGTEAFF.

This clonotype appeared many times. This chain uses TRBV27 with TRBJ1-1, with 7 bases fitting TRBD1. Losses at the gene ends were 6 bases for V and 1 base for J; bases not matched to a gene: 5. The CDR3 length is 14 residues. Looked up from germline, CDR1 is MNHEY and CDR2 is SMNVEV (reference sequence). The CDR3 bases are TGTGCCAGCAGGCCCCGGGACAGGAACACTGAAGCTTTCTTT. Residues: CASRPRDRNTEAFF.

This clonotype was found a few times. The V and J genes are TRBV24-1 and TRBJ2-1, with TRBD2 matching over 11 bases. The CDR3 length is 21 residues. Germline trimming cut 3 bases from V and 5 bases from J; bases unmatched to any gene: 20. Germline CDR1 is KGHDR and CDR2 is SFDVKD. In DNA form, the CDR3 reads TGTGCCACCAGTGATGGGGGACTCCGGGGAACTAGCGGGAGCCGACACAATGAGCAGTTCTTC. Its translation: CATSDGGLRGTSGSRHNEQFF.

The table lists this clonotype with many counts. V usage is TRBV28 and J usage is TRBJ2-7; D unresolved. The V end was cut by 6 bases, the J end by 0 bases, with 6 bases between. The CDR3 sequence is 12 residues long. Germline CDR1 is MDHEN and CDR2 is SYDVKM. DNA for the CDR3: TGTGCCAGCAGCCCGGTCTCCTACGAGCAGTACTTC. This translates into CASSPVSYEQYF.

This clonotype was seen ten or more times. CDR3 sequence reads: CASSPTGARNQPQHF. The DNA of the CDR3 is TGTGCCAGCAGTCCCACAGGAGCCCGCAATCAGCCCCAGCATTTT. The rearrangement links TRBV12-3 or TRBV12-4 to TRBJ1-5; tentative D call: TRBD1 (5 bases). V was shortened by 5 bases and J by 2 bases, with 13 bases between the two germline ends. This CDR3 region has 15 residues.

This clonotype was counted at least ten times. J is TRBJ2-3 and V is TRBV28; D is possibly TRBD1 (5 bases). The CDR3 sequence is 13 residues long. Per the germline V gene, CDR1 is MDHEN and CDR2 is SYDVKM. V lost 10 bases to trimming and J lost 7 bases, with 18 bases between them. CDR3 loop: CATAFPGIYTQYF. The CDR3 DNA reads TGTGCCACCGCGTTTCCAGGGATATATACGCAGTATTTT.

This clonotype was seen a few times. The chain couples TRBV5-4 to TRBJ1-1; D perhaps matches TRBD1 (6 bases). Germline CDR1 SGHNT, CDR2 YYREEE (reference sequence). This CDR3 comprises 16 residues. V lost 2 bases and J 0 bases, leaving 14 bases between the germline ends. The CDR3 DNA follows: TGTGCCAGCAGCTTCTCACTTAGGACAGTGAACACTGAAGCTTTCTTT. Translating it yields CASSFSLRTVNTEAFF.

This chain joins TRBV5-6 and TRBJ2-2, with a possible D match to TRBD1 (6 bases). The CDR3 is 17 residues long. Germline V gene data show CDR1 as SGHDT and CDR2 as YYEEEE. V lost 6 bases and J 0 bases, leaving 18 bases between the germline ends. CDR3 sequence: CASTQYWGPSNTGELFF. The DNA of the CDR3 is TGTGCCAGCACTCAATACTGGGGGCCCTCGAACACCGGGGAGCTGTTTTTT. The full variable domain, with the rest looked up from reference TRBV5-6 and TRBJ2-2, is DAGVTQSPTHLIKTRGQQVTLRCSPKSGHDTVSWYQQALGQGPQFIFQYYEEEERQRGNFPDRFSGHQFPNYSSELNVNALLLGDSALYLCASTQYWGPSNTGELFFGEGSRLTVL.

V gene TRBV9 combines with J gene TRBJ2-1, with a weak D call TRBD2 (6 bases). CDR1 is SGDLS and CDR2 is YYNGEE in the germline V gene. Trimming took off 4 bases at V and 6 bases at J, with 11 bases between the two ends. CDR3 length equals 13 residues. Written as DNA, the CDR3 is TGTGCCAGCAGCCCAGCGGGCTTCAATGAGCAGTTCTTC. This codes for CASSPAGFNEQFF.

This clonotype was seen a few times. The V call is TRBV6-1, the J call TRBJ2-1; D possibly corresponds to TRBD2 (6 bases). CDR1 and CDR2 from the germline V gene are MNHNS and SASEGT. The length of the CDR3 is 14 residues. V gave up 7 bases and J gave up 9 bases, with 19 bases separating them. The CDR3 loop is CASKGLSQRGEQFF. In DNA, the CDR3 is TGTGCCAGCAAGGGACTCTCTCAACGTGGTGAGCAGTTCTTC.

This clonotype was found a few times. This rearrangement joins TRBV28 to TRBJ2-6; D unresolved. The germline V and J ends were trimmed by 3 bases and 0 bases, with 12 bases remaining between them. CDR1 and CDR2 from the germline V gene are MDHEN and SYDVKM. This CDR3 region has 17 residues. The CDR3 DNA sequence: TGTGCCAGCAGTTTCGGAGTCCCCCGCTCTGGGGCCAACGTCCTGACTTTC. As protein: CASSFGVPRSGANVLTF.

This chain connects TRBV14 to TRBJ2-1; 11 bases map to TRBD2. In germline, CDR1 is SGHDN, CDR2 FVKESK. The J segment lost 1 base and the V segment lost 0 bases, leaving 5 bases of the junction unmatched. The CDR3 contains 18 residues. CDR3: CASSQDFTSGSSYNEQFF. The CDR3 DNA sequence: TGTGCCAGCAGCCAAGATTTTACTAGCGGGAGTTCCTACAATGAGCAGTTCTTC.

The chain carries TRBV4-2 and TRBJ1-4; 9 positions match TRBD1. The CDR3 consists of 15 residues. Unmatched junction bases numbered 5, after V lost 4 bases and J lost 5 bases. CDR1 is LGHNA and CDR2 is YNFKEQ in the germline V gene. CDR3 sequence reads: CASSPEGQGNEKLFF. The CDR3 bases are TGTGCCAGCAGCCCAGAGGGACAGGGAAATGAAAAACTGTTTTTT.

The rearrangement uses TRBV28 and TRBJ2-7; 12 nucleotides align to TRBD1. Looked up from germline, CDR1 is MDHEN and CDR2 is SYDVKM. The trim removed 5 bases at V and 3 bases at J, leaving 8 bases unmatched. The length of the CDR3 is 16 residues. The CDR3 DNA sequence: TGTGCCAGCAGTCCCTGGGGACAGGGGGCGTTCTACGAGCAGTACTTC. Its translation is CASSPWGQGAFYEQYF. Filled out from reference TRBV28 and TRBJ2-7, the complete variable domain reads DVKVTQSSRYLVKRTGEKVFLECVQDMDHENMFWYRQDPGLGLRLIYFSYDVKMKEKGDIPEGYSVSREKKERFSLILESASTNQTSMYLCASSPWGQGAFYEQYFGPGTRLTVT.

This clonotype has at least ten counts. This sequence joins TRBV11-2 and TRBJ2-7, with D unresolved. The CDR3 runs to 14 residues. V gave up 3 bases and J gave up 1 base, with 10 bases separating them. CDR1 and CDR2 from the germline V gene are SGHAT and FQNNGV. CDR3 protein: CASSFGPSSYEQYF. The CDR3 coding sequence is TGTGCCAGCAGCTTTGGTCCTTCTTCCTACGAGCAGTACTTC.

This clonotype was seen many times. J is TRBJ2-1 and V is TRBV7-2, with unresolved D. This CDR3 is 16 amino acids long. Germline CDR1 is SGHTA and CDR2 is FQGNSA. V was trimmed by 5 bases and J by 4 bases, leaving 18 bases between them. The chain's CDR3 is CASSPTVAVQYNEQFF. CDR3 sequence (DNA): TGTGCCAGCAGCCCCACCGTTGCGGTCCAATACAATGAGCAGTTCTTC.

V gene TRBV6-2 or TRBV6-3 combines with J gene TRBJ2-7, with TRBD1 identical over 8 bases. V was pared by 6 bases and J by 4 bases, with 5 bases of the junction left unmatched. Germline CDR1 is MNHEY and CDR2 is SVGEGT. The CDR3 length is 13 residues. The CDR3 DNA follows: TGTGCCAGCAGGTCAGGGGGCCGTTACGAGCAGTACTTC. Translated: CASRSGGRYEQYF.

This clonotype was recorded many times. The rearrangement joins TRBV7-2 to TRBJ2-3; D unresolved. From germline, CDR1 is SGHTA and CDR2 FQGNSA. Trimming took off 3 bases at V and 5 bases at J, with 9 bases between the two ends. This CDR3 spans 13 amino acids. Here the CDR3 reads CASSLMRGDTQYF. Written as DNA, the CDR3 is TGTGCCAGCAGCTTGATGCGAGGAGATACGCAGTATTTT.